Each of the 27 T cell receptor beta chains below was sequenced from the same sample in a study of response to subunit inactivated influenza vaccine. TCRdb processed the RT-PCR reads anew with MiXCR; each CDR3 protein has one entry. The data contain 550,000 to 800,000 distinct CDR3 sequences, approximately 14% of them singletons. This specimen consisted of PBMCs from blood, obtained 11 to 12 days after vaccination. These receptors all stem from a middle-aged man who received an inactivated influenza vaccine.

The V gene is TRBV12-3 or TRBV12-4, the J gene TRBJ2-5, with D hard to call. The CDR3 length is 15 residues. V gave up 1 base and J gave up 2 bases, with 11 bases separating them. Written as DNA, the CDR3 is TGTGCCAGCAGTTTAGTCTCCAGCCGACAAGAGACCCAGTACTTC. It specifies CASSLVSSRQETQYF.

This clonotype was detected only a few times. The CDR3 loop reads CASKGRSTDTQYF. CDR3 bases: TGTGCCAGCAAGGGACGGAGCACAGATACGCAGTATTTT. This chain joins TRBV6-1 and TRBJ2-3, with D perhaps TRBD1 or TRBD2 (5 bases each). V lost 7 bases and J 0 bases, leaving 8 bases between the germline ends. Germline assignment: CDR1 MNHNS and CDR2 SASEGT. This CDR3 comprises 13 residues.

The J gene is TRBJ2-1, the V gene TRBV7-9; D possibly corresponds to TRBD2 (6 bases). This CDR3 spans 15 amino acids. The V end was cut by 3 bases, the J end by 6 bases, with 15 bases between. Germline-derived CDR1 and CDR2 are SEHNR and FQNEAQ (reference sequence). The CDR3: CASSFGVGGPNEQFF. CDR3 DNA sequence: TGTGCCAGCAGCTTCGGGGTGGGGGGACCCAATGAGCAGTTCTTC. Full variable domain (remainder filled in from reference TRBV7-9 and TRBJ2-1): DTGVSQNPRHKITKRGQNVTFRCDPISEHNRLYWYRQTLGQGPEFLTYFQNEAQLEKSRLLSDRFSAERPKGSFSTLEIQRTEQGDSAMYLCASSFGVGGPNEQFFGPGTRLTVL.

This clonotype has a handful of counts. The J gene is TRBJ2-7, the V gene TRBV10-1; 11 nucleotides line up with TRBD1. The CDR3 runs to 15 residues. Germline V gene data show CDR1 as WNHNN and CDR2 as SYGVQD (reference sequence). Trimming removed 10 bases from V and 5 bases from J; junction bases left unmatched: 13. The CDR3 region has the DNA TGCGCCACTCAATCCGGGACAGGGGGACGGGACGAGCAGTACTTC. Translation gives CATQSGTGGRDEQYF.

This clonotype appeared many times. V is TRBV4-1 and J is TRBJ2-7; D call uncertain. The CDR3 length is 14 residues. Trimming took off 5 bases at V and 3 bases at J, with 14 bases between the two ends. From germline, CDR1 is MGHRA and CDR2 YSYEKL. The DNA for the CDR3 is TGCGCCAGCAGCAAAGGGCTCGCAGGCTACGAGCAGTACTTC. Translation: CASSKGLAGYEQYF.

In its sample, this clonotype was seen a few times. The chain employs TRBV20-1 and TRBJ2-5, with 13 nucleotides matching TRBD2. Germline lookup yields CDR1 DFQATT and CDR2 SNEGSKA (reference sequence). The trim removed 3 bases at V and 5 bases at J, leaving 0 bases unmatched. The CDR3 spans 13 residues. The CDR3 sequence: CSARTSGRETQYF. The CDR3 DNA is TGCAGTGCTAGGACTAGCGGGAGGGAGACCCAGTACTTC.

V usage is TRBV7-3 and J usage is TRBJ2-1, with D hard to call. CDR1 is SGHTA and CDR2 is FQGTGA in the germline V gene. With 4 bases removed from V and 12 bases from J, the gap between germline ends came to 16 bases. This CDR3 is built from 13 residues. The CDR3 region is CASSSRTFAAQFF. The CDR3 DNA reads as TGTGCCAGCAGCTCCCGGACCTTTGCAGCGCAGTTCTTC.

This clonotype has a handful of counts. The genes are TRBV15 and TRBJ2-1, with TRBD2 identical over 9 bases. V trimming: 0 bases; J trimming: 7 bases; junction bases outside the gene matches: 10. The CDR3 runs to 17 residues. Per germline, CDR1 LNHNV and CDR2 YYDKDF (reference sequence). The CDR3 spells CATSREPGLAKWNEQFF. DNA of the CDR3: TGTGCCACCAGCAGAGAACCTGGACTAGCGAAGTGGAATGAGCAGTTCTTC.

This sequence joins TRBV29-1 and TRBJ2-1, with D maybe TRBD1 (6 bases). Trimming pared 6 bases from V and 7 bases from J, leaving 19 bases between. Germline V lookup: CDR1 SQVTM, CDR2 ANQGSEA. The CDR3 sequence is 14 residues long. DNA of the CDR3: TGCAGCGTAATGACAGGACCCCGCCTGAATGAGCAGTTCTTC. Translation: CSVMTGPRLNEQFF.

CDR3 sequence: CASNKGLAGRETQYF. The CDR3 nucleotides are TGTGCCAGCAACAAGGGGCTAGCGGGGCGAGAGACCCAGTACTTC. The chain employs TRBV28 and TRBJ2-5; 9 bases line up with TRBD2. The CDR3 extends over 15 amino acids. CDR1 is MDHEN, CDR2 SYDVKM, per germline. Trimming cost V 7 bases and J 4 bases; bases outside gene matches: 10.

This clonotype showed up just a few times. The gene calls are TRBV2 and TRBJ2-7; D unresolved. V was trimmed by 2 bases and J by 2 bases, leaving 7 bases between them. CDR3 length equals 13 residues. From germline, CDR1 is SNHLY and CDR2 FYNNEI. The CDR3 DNA reads as TGTGCCAGCAGTGAACTGGCTACCTACGAGCAGTACTTC. This sequence encodes CASSELATYEQYF.

This clonotype was counted a few times. The V gene is TRBV7-2, the J gene TRBJ2-1; 7 bases agree with TRBD2. This CDR3 region has 14 residues. Germline CDR1 SGHTA, CDR2 FQGNSA. With V trimmed by 8 bases and J by 9 bases, 13 bases remained unmatched. CDR3 coding DNA: TGTGCCAGCCTCCGGGGAGGGCCTCAAATTGAGCAGTTCTTC. It translates to CASLRGGPQIEQFF.

CDR3 coding DNA: TGTGCCAGCAGCTTAGACACCGCTAATGAGCAGTTCTTC. As protein: CASSLDTANEQFF. The V and J genes are TRBV7-9 and TRBJ2-1; D is unresolved. V lost 1 base to trimming and J lost 7 bases, with 8 bases between them. Germline values: CDR1 SEHNR, CDR2 FQNEAQ (reference sequence). CDR3 length: 13 amino acids.

The table lists this clonotype with a few counts. The genes are TRBV7-9 and TRBJ1-1; 7 bases are a match to TRBD1. CDR1 is SEHNR and CDR2 is FQNEAQ in the germline V gene (reference sequence). The CDR3 totals 15 residues. Unmatched junction bases numbered 10, after V lost 4 bases and J lost 5 bases. CDR3 bases: TGTGCCAGCAGCTCGAGACAGGGCGGGGAGACTGAAGCTTTCTTT. It specifies CASSSRQGGETEAFF.

This clonotype appeared many times. This chain links TRBV30 with TRBJ2-2; possibly TRBD1 for D (5 bases). Trimming pared 6 bases from V and 0 bases from J, leaving 14 bases between. The CDR3 has 15 residues. In germline, CDR1 is GTSNPN, CDR2 SVGIG (reference sequence). The CDR3 reads CACQFGATNTGELFF. The DNA of the CDR3 is TGTGCCTGCCAGTTTGGGGCCACGAACACCGGGGAGCTGTTTTTT.

The table lists this clonotype with a few counts. This chain links TRBV20-1 with TRBJ2-1; 11 positions agree with TRBD1. This CDR3 has 14 amino acids. The V gene's germline CDR1 is DFQATT and CDR2 SNEGSKA (reference sequence). After removal of 1 base from V and 8 bases from J, the junction contained 4 bases not matched to a gene. CDR3 nucleotides: TGCAGTGCTAGAGGGGACAGGGGGATGTATGAGCAGTTCTTC. This encodes CSARGDRGMYEQFF.

The chain couples TRBV7-6 to TRBJ2-7, with D perhaps matching TRBD2 (5 bases). With 3 bases removed from V and 3 bases from J, the gap between germline ends came to 12 bases. There are 14 residues in the CDR3. CDR1 and CDR2 from the germline V gene are SGHVS and FNYEAQ. CDR3: CASSLSDGNYEQYF. The CDR3, as DNA: TGTGCCAGCAGCTTGTCCGACGGGAACTACGAGCAGTACTTC.

This clonotype was found a few times. The J gene is TRBJ2-5, the V gene TRBV5-4; D could derive from TRBD1 or TRBD2 (5 bases each). The V and J ends lost 4 bases and 3 bases respectively, with 13 bases between them. The CDR3 has 14 residues. The germline V gene has CDR1 SGHNT and CDR2 YYREEE (reference sequence). In DNA form, the CDR3 reads TGTGCCAGCAGCGAAAGGGACGGTAAAGAGACCCAGTACTTC. It yields the protein CASSERDGKETQYF.

This clonotype has only a few counts. V is TRBV7-9 and J is TRBJ2-1; D perhaps matches TRBD1 (5 bases). V was pared by 5 bases and J by 2 bases, with 16 bases between. This CDR3 contains 16 residues. In germline, CDR1 is SEHNR, CDR2 FQNEAQ (reference sequence). This CDR3 is CASSALQAPTYNEQFF. The DNA for the CDR3 is TGTGCCAGCAGCGCACTACAGGCGCCCACCTACAATGAGCAGTTCTTC.

This clonotype has more than one count but fewer than ten. The chain has TRBV30 and TRBJ1-1; D uncertain. The germline gives CDR1 GTSNPN, CDR2 SVGIG (reference sequence). The V end lost 0 bases, the J end lost 6 bases, and 14 bases lay between the germline ends. This CDR3 has 14 residues. The CDR3 bases are TGTGCCTGGAGTGTGGTCTCAGAGGTCCCTGAAGCTTTCTTT. This sequence encodes CAWSVVSEVPEAFF.

Only a few counts were recorded for this clonotype. V usage is TRBV27 and J usage is TRBJ2-3, with 8 positions matching TRBD1. The CDR3 length is 16 residues. In germline, CDR1 is MNHEY, CDR2 SMNVEV (reference sequence). J lost 2 bases, V lost 7 bases, and 11 bases had no gene match. CDR3: CASTRTGIPLTDTQYF. The CDR3 nucleotides are TGTGCCAGCACCCGGACAGGGATTCCCCTCACAGATACGCAGTATTTT.

This clonotype was seen more than once but under ten times. This sequence joins TRBV7-9 and TRBJ2-7; D perhaps matches TRBD1 (5 bases). Between the trimmed V and J ends, which lost 8 bases and 3 bases, there was a span of 14 bases. The V gene's germline CDR1 is SEHNR and CDR2 FQNEAQ (reference sequence). The CDR3 extends over 13 amino acids. This CDR3 reads CASDGGDSYEQYF. The CDR3 nucleotides read TGTGCCAGCGATGGTGGCGACAGCTACGAGCAGTACTTC.

The genes are TRBV29-1 and TRBJ1-2, with 8 bases fitting TRBD1. V was clipped by 7 bases and J by 8 bases; unmatched bases: 9. Germline values: CDR1 SQVTM, CDR2 ANQGSEA. The length of the CDR3 is 12 residues. Written as DNA, the CDR3 is TGCAGCGCCCTGACAGGGGTTAGCGGCTACACCTTC. Protein product: CSALTGVSGYTF.

The chain combines TRBV4-3 with TRBJ2-2, with TRBD2 identical over 12 bases. V lost 1 base to trimming and J lost 4 bases; unmatched junction nucleotides: 1. The CDR3 has 16 amino acids. Germline V lookup: CDR1 LGHNA, CDR2 YSLEER. This CDR3 reads CASSQGTSGVTGELFF. The CDR3 coding sequence is TGCGCCAGCAGCCAAGGGACTAGCGGGGTCACCGGGGAGCTGTTTTTT.

This clonotype was observed a handful of times. The chain has TRBV6-5 and TRBJ2-1; 8 positions match TRBD2. Germline V gene lookup returns CDR1 MNHEY and CDR2 SVGAGI. Unmatched junction bases numbered 8, after V lost 1 base and J lost 9 bases. The CDR3 sequence is 15 residues long. The CDR3 spells CASSYFPAGEGEQFF. The DNA for the CDR3 is TGTGCCAGCAGTTACTTTCCAGCGGGAGAGGGTGAGCAGTTCTTC.

This sequence joins TRBV11-1 and TRBJ2-1; D not resolved. Trimming shortened V by 4 bases and J by 2 bases, and 6 bases separated the two germline ends. CDR1 and CDR2 (germline): SGHAT, FQDESV (reference sequence). The CDR3 contains 13 residues. Written as DNA, the CDR3 is TGTGCCAGCAGCTACCCCCCCTACAATGAGCAGTTCTTC. Translated, it gives CASSYPPYNEQFF.

This clonotype was detected only once. The CDR3 DNA is TGTGCCAGCAGTGAACCGCTGGCCTACGAGCAGTACTTC. Its protein is CASSEPLAYEQYF. This chain connects TRBV6-1 to TRBJ2-7; no definite D call. The CDR3 consists of 13 residues. Germline CDR1 reads MNHNS; CDR2 reads SASEGT. Trimming left V 2 bases short and J 2 bases short, with 7 bases between.